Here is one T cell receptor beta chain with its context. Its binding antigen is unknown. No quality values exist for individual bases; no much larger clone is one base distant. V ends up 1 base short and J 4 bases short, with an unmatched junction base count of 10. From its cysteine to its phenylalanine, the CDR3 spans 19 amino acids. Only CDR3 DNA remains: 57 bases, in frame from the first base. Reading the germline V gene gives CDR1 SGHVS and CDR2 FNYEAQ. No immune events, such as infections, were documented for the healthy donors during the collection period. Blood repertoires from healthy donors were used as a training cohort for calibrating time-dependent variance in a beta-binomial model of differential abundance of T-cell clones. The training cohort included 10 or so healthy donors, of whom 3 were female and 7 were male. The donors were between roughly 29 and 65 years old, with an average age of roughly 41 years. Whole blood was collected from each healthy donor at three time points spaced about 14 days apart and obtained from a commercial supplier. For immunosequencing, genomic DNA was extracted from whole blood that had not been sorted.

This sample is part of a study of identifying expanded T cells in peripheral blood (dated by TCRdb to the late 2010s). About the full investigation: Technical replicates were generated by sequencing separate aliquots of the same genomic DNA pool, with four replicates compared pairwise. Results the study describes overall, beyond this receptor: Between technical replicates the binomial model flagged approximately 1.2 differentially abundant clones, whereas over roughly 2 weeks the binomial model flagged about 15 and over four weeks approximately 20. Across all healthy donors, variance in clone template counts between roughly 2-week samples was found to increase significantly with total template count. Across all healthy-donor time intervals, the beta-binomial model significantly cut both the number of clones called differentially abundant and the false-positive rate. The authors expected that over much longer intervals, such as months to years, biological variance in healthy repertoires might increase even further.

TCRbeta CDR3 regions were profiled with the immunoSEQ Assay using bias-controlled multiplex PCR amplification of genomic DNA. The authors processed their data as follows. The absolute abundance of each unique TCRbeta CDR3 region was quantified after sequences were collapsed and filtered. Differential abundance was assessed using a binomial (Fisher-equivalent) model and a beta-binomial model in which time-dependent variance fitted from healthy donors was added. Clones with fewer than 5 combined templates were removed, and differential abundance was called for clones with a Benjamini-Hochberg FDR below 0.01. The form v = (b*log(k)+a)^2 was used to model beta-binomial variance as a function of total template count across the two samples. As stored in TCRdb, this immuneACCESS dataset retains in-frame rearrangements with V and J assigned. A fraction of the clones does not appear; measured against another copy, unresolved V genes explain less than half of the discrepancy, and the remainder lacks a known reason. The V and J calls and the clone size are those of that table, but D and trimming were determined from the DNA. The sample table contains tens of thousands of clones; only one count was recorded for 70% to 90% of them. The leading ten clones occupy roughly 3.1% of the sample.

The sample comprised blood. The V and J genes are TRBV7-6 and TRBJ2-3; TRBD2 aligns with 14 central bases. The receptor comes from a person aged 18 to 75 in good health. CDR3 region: CASSLGLAGGLNNADTQYF. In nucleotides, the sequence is TGTGCCAGCAGCTTAGGACTAGCGGGGGGGCTAAACAACGCAGATACGCAGTATTTT. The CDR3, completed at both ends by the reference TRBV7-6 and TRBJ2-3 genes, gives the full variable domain GAGVSQSPRYKVTKRGQDVALRCDPISGHVSLYWYRQALGQGPEFLTYFNYEAQQDKSGLPNDRFSAERPEGSISTLTIQRTEQRDSAMYRCASSLGLAGGLNNADTQYFGPGTRLTVL.